These 22 T cell receptor beta chains were sequenced from one sample in a study of beta chain features in type 1 diabetes. The authors reverse transcribed all of the isolated RNA, so sequencing captured expressed TCRB transcripts. Sequenced by immunoSEQ multiplex PCR; TCRdb stores in-frame clones only, minus some. In the table there are approximately 250,000 clones, 16% of which are singletons. For these receptors, no antigen is known. Study-level results: All four CD4+ subsets from Type 1 diabetes patients carried moderately but significantly shorter TCRB CDR3s.

What was sequenced was naive CD4+ T cells from blood. All receptors derive from a man between 25 and 39 years old with type 1 diabetes.

This clone was seen only a few times. The chain has TRBV29-1 and TRBJ2-7, with 9 bases aligning to TRBD2. The CDR3 length is 13 residues. Germline CDR1 reads SQVTM; CDR2 reads ANQGSEA. V gave up 5 bases and J gave up 4 bases; unmatched junction bases: 6. The chain's CDR3 is CSVSLTSGYEQYF. The CDR3 DNA sequence: TGCAGCGTTTCCCTCACTAGCGGGTACGAGCAGTACTTC.

V usage is TRBV27 and J usage is TRBJ2-5, with 7 positions matching TRBD1. Looked up from germline, CDR1 is MNHEY and CDR2 is SMNVEV (reference sequence). This CDR3 has 14 amino acids. V lost 3 bases and J lost 5; bases outside the gene matches: 6. For the CDR3, the DNA is TGTGCCAGCAGTTTCCAGGGGGTAGGGGAGACCCAGTACTTC. Its protein is CASSFQGVGETQYF.

The sample holds a few counts of this clone. The chain couples TRBV7-9 to TRBJ2-7; maybe TRBD1 (5 bases). CDR3 size: 14 residues. The V and J ends lost 1 base and 2 bases respectively, with 9 bases between them. The germline gives CDR1 SEHNR, CDR2 FQNEAQ (reference sequence). The CDR3 nucleotides read TGTGCCAGCAGCTTAGGACAGCGTCCCTACGAGCAGTACTTC. As protein: CASSLGQRPYEQYF.

This clone showed up just a few times. The genes are TRBV7-9 and TRBJ2-5; D is ambiguous. Germline V gene data show CDR1 as SEHNR and CDR2 as FQNEAQ (reference sequence). The CDR3 has 11 residues. The germline V and J ends were trimmed by 5 bases and 2 bases, with 3 bases remaining between them. CDR3: CASSAQETQYF. CDR3 sequence (DNA): TGTGCCAGCAGCGCTCAAGAGACCCAGTACTTC.

A few counts support this clone. At the DNA level, this CDR3 is encoded by other sequences in the same sample as well. The chain joins TRBV30 to TRBJ1-5, with D unclear. There are 11 residues in the CDR3. V lost 0 bases and J lost 7, with 4 bases in between. Germline V gene data show CDR1 as GTSNPN and CDR2 as SVGIG (reference sequence). The CDR3 bases are TGTGCCTGGAGTGTCGGCCAGCCCCAGCATTTT. It specifies CAWSVGQPQHF.

The table lists this clone with a few counts. The gene calls are TRBV28 and TRBJ1-1; D gene unclear. The ends were cut back, 3 bases at V and 1 base at J, with 6 bases in the middle. CDR1 is MDHEN, CDR2 SYDVKM, per germline. This CDR3 contains 13 residues. Written as DNA, the CDR3 is TGTGCCAGCAGTTTTCAGAGGAACACTGAAGCTTTCTTT. Amino acid sequence: CASSFQRNTEAFF.

This clone was seen only a few times. This chain links TRBV7-9 with TRBJ1-4; 7 positions agree with TRBD1. CDR3 length equals 13 residues. After removal of 6 bases from V and 7 bases from J, the junction contained 5 bases not matched to a gene. CDR1 and CDR2 from the germline V gene are SEHNR and FQNEAQ (reference sequence). CDR3 in amino acids: CASSRQGSEKLFF. The CDR3 coding sequence is TGTGCCAGCAGTCGACAGGGTAGTGAAAAACTGTTTTTT.

This clone was detected only a few times. V and J are TRBV28 and TRBJ2-7, with a weak D call TRBD1 (5 bases). Between the trimmed V and J ends, which lost 4 bases and 7 bases, there was a span of 14 bases. The CDR3 runs 13 residues. The germline CDR1 and CDR2 sequences are MDHEN and SYDVKM. In DNA, the CDR3 is TGTGCCAGCAGTTCAAGTCAGGGTTGGGAGCAGTACTTC. It codes for CASSSSQGWEQYF.

The chain combines TRBV7-2 with TRBJ2-2, with 8 bases matching TRBD2. This CDR3 region has 15 residues. Per germline, CDR1 SGHTA and CDR2 FQGNSA. The ends lost 5 bases at V and 2 bases at J; junction bases unmatched: 4. CDR3 loop: CASSPLAGNTGELFF. The CDR3 DNA sequence: TGTGCCAGCAGCCCGCTAGCGGGTAACACCGGGGAGCTGTTTTTT.

This clone came up a few times. The rearrangement uses TRBV6-6 and TRBJ1-1; TRBD1 might be the D (6 bases). This CDR3 region has 11 residues. CDR1 is MNHNY and CDR2 is SVGAGI in the germline V gene (reference sequence). Trimming took off 7 bases at V and 6 bases at J, with 9 bases between the two ends. CDR3 DNA sequence: TGTGCCAGCACTAAGGGGGCTGAAGCTTTCTTT. Encoded protein: CASTKGAEAFF.

The chain joins TRBV6-1 to TRBJ2-5, with D tentatively TRBD1 (6 bases). The germline V and J ends were trimmed by 8 bases and 2 bases, with 18 bases remaining between them. In germline, CDR1 is MNHNS, CDR2 SASEGT. The CDR3 runs 15 residues. This CDR3 reads CASGWRGTPQETQYF. The CDR3 bases are TGTGCCAGCGGGTGGAGAGGGACACCTCAAGAGACCCAGTACTTC.

This clone was seen only a few times. The chain recombines TRBV29-1 with TRBJ1-1, with TRBD1 matching over 9 bases. The V segment lost 6 bases and the J segment 7 bases; nucleotides outside the gene matches: 15. Germline CDR1 reads SQVTM; CDR2 reads ANQGSEA. CDR3 size: 15 residues. CDR3 sequence: CSVVQGARFPSEAFF. In DNA form, the CDR3 reads TGCAGCGTCGTACAGGGGGCTCGATTCCCGAGTGAAGCTTTCTTT.

The gene calls are TRBV15 and TRBJ1-1, with TRBD1 matching over 7 bases. Trimming at V came to 2 bases and at J to 1 base, leaving 4 bases not matched to a gene. The CDR3 runs 15 residues. Germline V gene lookup returns CDR1 LNHNV and CDR2 YYDKDF (reference sequence). The CDR3 sequence is CATSRPGTANTEAFF. CDR3 coding DNA: TGTGCCACCAGCAGACCCGGGACAGCGAACACTGAAGCTTTCTTT.

In nucleotides, the CDR3 is TGCAGCGTAATTTCTAACTATGGCTACACCTTC. This gives the protein CSVISNYGYTF. V is TRBV29-1 and J is TRBJ1-2; D is ambiguous. CDR1 and CDR2 (germline): SQVTM, ANQGSEA. CDR3 length: 11 amino acids. V was clipped by 6 bases and J by 0 bases, with 5 bases between them.

This clone was found a few times. The chain couples TRBV25-1 to TRBJ1-1; D remains unclear. From germline, CDR1 is MGHDK and CDR2 SYGVNS. The V gene lost 3 bases and the J gene lost 5 bases, with 10 bases spanning the gap. The CDR3 loop spans 13 amino acids. This CDR3 reads CASSERRQTEAFF. CDR3 in DNA: TGTGCCAGCAGTGAGAGGAGGCAGACTGAAGCTTTCTTT.

This chain uses TRBV5-1 with TRBJ2-7, with TRBD2 matching 10 bases. This CDR3 region has 14 residues. CDR1 is SGHRS and CDR2 is YFSETQ in the germline V gene. The J segment lost 0 bases and the V segment lost 3 bases, leaving 0 bases of the junction unmatched. The CDR3 nucleotides read TGCGCCAGCAGCTCTAGCGGGAGCTCCTACGAGCAGTACTTC. Its translation: CASSSSGSSYEQYF. The whole variable domain, filled in from reference TRBV5-1 and TRBJ2-7, reads KAGVTQTPRYLIKTRGQQVTLSCSPISGHRSVSWYQQTPGQGLQFLFEYFSETQRNKGNFPGRFSGRQFSNSRSEMNVSTLELGDSALYLCASSSSGSSYEQYFGPGTRLTVT.

This sequence joins TRBV30 and TRBJ1-4, with D uncertain. The CDR3 totals 15 residues. The germline V gene encodes CDR1 GTSNPN and CDR2 SVGIG (reference sequence). V lost 0 bases to trimming and J lost 8 bases, with 16 bases between them. Here the CDR3 reads CAWSVSWEPGEKLFF. The CDR3, as DNA: TGTGCCTGGAGTGTTTCCTGGGAACCGGGAGAAAAACTGTTTTTT.

A single count supports this clone. The chain uses TRBV27 and TRBJ2-1; tentative D call: TRBD2 (6 bases). From germline, CDR1 is MNHEY and CDR2 SMNVEV (reference sequence). The CDR3 is 12 amino acids. Deletions cut 2 bases from V and 10 bases from J, with 9 bases between. CDR3 nucleotide sequence: TGTGCCAGCAGTTTACGGGGGAGGGAGCAGTTCTTC. It codes for CASSLRGREQFF.

There are a few counts of this clone. The chain recombines TRBV11-2 with TRBJ1-5; D is ambiguous. The CDR3 has 15 residues. Trimming pared 5 bases from V and 2 bases from J, leaving 13 bases between. Germline V gene sequence: CDR1 SGHAT, CDR2 FQNNGV. CDR3 residues: CASSPGTGGNQPQHF. In DNA, the CDR3 is TGTGCCAGCAGCCCCGGTACTGGGGGCAATCAGCCCCAGCATTTT.

CDR3 coding DNA: TGCAGCGTTGAGTATGGACTGGGGACAGCCGATGAGCAGTTCTTC. Translating gives CSVEYGLGTADEQFF. The chain combines TRBV29-1 with TRBJ2-1; 7 nucleotides align to TRBD1. J gave up 8 bases and V 3 bases, and 13 bases lay outside the gene matches. The CDR3 has 15 amino acids. Germline loops: CDR1 SQVTM, CDR2 ANQGSEA.

The chain joins TRBV28 to TRBJ2-2; a possible D gene is TRBD2 (5 bases). Trimming stripped 6 bases from V and 8 bases from J, with 10 bases between. The CDR3 has 12 residues. Germline values: CDR1 MDHEN, CDR2 SYDVKM. The chain's CDR3 is CASSGLGGELFF. CDR3 bases: TGTGCCAGCAGCGGACTTGGGGGGGAGCTGTTTTTT.

This clone was detected a few times. The chain couples TRBV20-1 to TRBJ2-3; 7 bases fit TRBD1. Germline V gene sequence: CDR1 DFQATT, CDR2 SNEGSKA (reference sequence). The J segment lost 11 bases and the V segment lost 5 bases, leaving 4 bases of the junction unmatched. The CDR3 covers 10 residues. For the CDR3, the DNA is TGCAGTGCTTTCCGGGACAGGCAGTATTTT. It codes for CSAFRDRQYF.